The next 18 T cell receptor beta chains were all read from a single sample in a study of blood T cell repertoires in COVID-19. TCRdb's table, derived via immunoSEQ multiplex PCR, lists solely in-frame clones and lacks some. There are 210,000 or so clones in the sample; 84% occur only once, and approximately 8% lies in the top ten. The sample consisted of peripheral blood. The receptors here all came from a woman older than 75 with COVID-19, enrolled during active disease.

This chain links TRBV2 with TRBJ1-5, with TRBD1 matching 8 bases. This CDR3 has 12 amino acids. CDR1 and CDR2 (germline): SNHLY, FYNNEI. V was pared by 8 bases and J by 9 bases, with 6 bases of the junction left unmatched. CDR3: CASGGQGGPQHF. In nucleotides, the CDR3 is TGTGCCAGCGGAGGACAGGGAGGGCCCCAGCATTTT.

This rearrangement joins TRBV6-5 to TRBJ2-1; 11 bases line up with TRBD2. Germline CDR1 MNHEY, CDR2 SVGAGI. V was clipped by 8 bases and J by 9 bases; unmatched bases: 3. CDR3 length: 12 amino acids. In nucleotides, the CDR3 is TGTGCCAGCGAACTAGCGGGAGTTGAGCAGTTCTTC. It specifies CASELAGVEQFF.

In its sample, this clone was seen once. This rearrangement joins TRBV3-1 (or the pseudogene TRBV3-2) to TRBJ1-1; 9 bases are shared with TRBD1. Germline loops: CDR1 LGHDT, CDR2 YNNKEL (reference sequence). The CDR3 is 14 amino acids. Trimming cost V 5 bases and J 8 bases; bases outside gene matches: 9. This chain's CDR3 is CASSLNTGTGEAFF. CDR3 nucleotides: TGTGCCAGCAGCTTAAATACCGGGACAGGGGAAGCTTTCTTT.

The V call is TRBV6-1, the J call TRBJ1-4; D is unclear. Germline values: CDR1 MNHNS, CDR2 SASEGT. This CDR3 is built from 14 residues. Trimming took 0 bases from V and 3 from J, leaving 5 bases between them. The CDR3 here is CASSEAPANEKLFF. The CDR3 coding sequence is TGTGCCAGCAGTGAAGCGCCGGCTAATGAAAAACTGTTTTTT.

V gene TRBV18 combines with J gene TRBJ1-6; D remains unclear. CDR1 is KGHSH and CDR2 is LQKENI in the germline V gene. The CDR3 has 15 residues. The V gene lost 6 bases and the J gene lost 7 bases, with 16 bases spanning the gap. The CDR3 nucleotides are TGTGCCAGCTCCCCGGGGTGGTCGGCAAATTCACCCCTCCACTTT. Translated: CASSPGWSANSPLHF.

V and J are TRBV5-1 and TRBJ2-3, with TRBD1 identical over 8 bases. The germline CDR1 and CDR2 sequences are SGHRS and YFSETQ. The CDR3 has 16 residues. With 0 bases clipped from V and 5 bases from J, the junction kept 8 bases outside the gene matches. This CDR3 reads CASSLEGTGVIDTQYF. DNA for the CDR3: TGCGCCAGCAGCTTGGAAGGGACAGGCGTTATAGATACGCAGTATTTT.

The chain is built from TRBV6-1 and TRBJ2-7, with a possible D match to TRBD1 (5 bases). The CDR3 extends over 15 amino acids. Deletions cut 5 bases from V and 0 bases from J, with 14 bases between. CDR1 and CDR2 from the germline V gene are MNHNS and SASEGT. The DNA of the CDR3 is TGTGCCAGCAGTCGCGATGGGCAGGGCTCCTACGAGCAGTACTTC. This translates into CASSRDGQGSYEQYF.

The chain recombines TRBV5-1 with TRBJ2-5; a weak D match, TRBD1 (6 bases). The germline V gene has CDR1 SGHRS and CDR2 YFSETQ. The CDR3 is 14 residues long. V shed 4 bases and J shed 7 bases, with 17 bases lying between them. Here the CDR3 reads CASSGQGPHGTQYF. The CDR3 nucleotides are TGCGCCAGCAGCGGGCAGGGGCCCCATGGGACCCAGTACTTC.

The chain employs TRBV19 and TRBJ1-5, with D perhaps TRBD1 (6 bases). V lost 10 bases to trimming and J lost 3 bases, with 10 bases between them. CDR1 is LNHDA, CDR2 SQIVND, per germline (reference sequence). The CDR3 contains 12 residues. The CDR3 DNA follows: TGTGCCACCAGGACAGACAATCAGCCCCAGCATTTT. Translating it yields CATRTDNQPQHF.

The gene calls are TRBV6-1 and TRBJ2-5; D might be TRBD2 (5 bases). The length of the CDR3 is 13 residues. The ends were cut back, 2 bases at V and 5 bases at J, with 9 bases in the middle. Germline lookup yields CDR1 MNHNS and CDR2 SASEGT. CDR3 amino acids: CASSETSWETQYF. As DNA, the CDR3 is TGTGCCAGCAGTGAAACTAGTTGGGAGACCCAGTACTTC.

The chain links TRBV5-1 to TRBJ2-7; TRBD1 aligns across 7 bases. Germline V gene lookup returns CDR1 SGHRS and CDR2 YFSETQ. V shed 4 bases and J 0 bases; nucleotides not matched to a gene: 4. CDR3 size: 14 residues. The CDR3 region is CASSRGGSSYEQYF. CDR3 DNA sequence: TGCGCCAGCAGCCGAGGGGGCTCCTCCTACGAGCAGTACTTC.

DNA of the CDR3: TGCGCCAGCAGCCCCGGACTAGCGGGAGGCGGAGAGACCCAGTACTTC. It encodes CASSPGLAGGGETQYF. This rearrangement joins TRBV5-1 to TRBJ2-5, with 14 positions matching TRBD2. V dropped 4 bases and J dropped 4; count of bases not matched to a gene: 6. Germline lookup yields CDR1 SGHRS and CDR2 YFSETQ. This CDR3 region has 16 residues.

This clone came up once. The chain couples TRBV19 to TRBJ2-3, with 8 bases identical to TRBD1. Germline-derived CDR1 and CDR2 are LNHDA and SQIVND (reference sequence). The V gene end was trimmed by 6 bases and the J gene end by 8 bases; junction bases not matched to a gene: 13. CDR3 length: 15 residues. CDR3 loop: CASSTGGNSGRTQYF. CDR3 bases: TGTGCCAGTAGCACAGGGGGTAATAGCGGCCGTACGCAGTATTTT. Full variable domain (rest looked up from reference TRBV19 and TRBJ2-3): DGGITQSPKYLFRKEGQNVTLSCEQNLNHDAMYWYRQDPGQGLRLIYYSQIVNDFQKGDIAEGYSVSREKKESFPLTVTSAQKNPTAFYLCASSTGGNSGRTQYFGPGTRLTVL.

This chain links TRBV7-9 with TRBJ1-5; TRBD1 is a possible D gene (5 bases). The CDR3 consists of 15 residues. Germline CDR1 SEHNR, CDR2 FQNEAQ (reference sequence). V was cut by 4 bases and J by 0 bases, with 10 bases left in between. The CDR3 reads CASSSRGDSNQPQHF. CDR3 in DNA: TGTGCCAGCAGCTCCCGGGGGGATAGCAATCAGCCCCAGCATTTT.

This CDR3 is CASSLDRTTDTQYF. CDR3 bases: TGTGCCAGCTCACTCGACAGAACCACAGATACGCAGTATTTT. This chain links TRBV18 with TRBJ2-3; D may be TRBD1 (5 bases). Germline CDR1 reads KGHSH; CDR2 reads LQKENI. This CDR3 spans 14 amino acids. The V end lost 4 bases, the J end lost 2 bases, and 10 bases lay between the germline ends.

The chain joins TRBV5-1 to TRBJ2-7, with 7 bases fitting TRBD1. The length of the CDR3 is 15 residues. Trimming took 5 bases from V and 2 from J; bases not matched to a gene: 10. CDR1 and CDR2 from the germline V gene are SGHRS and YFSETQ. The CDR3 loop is CASRPSTGSPYEQYF. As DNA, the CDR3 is TGCGCCAGCAGGCCTTCGACAGGGAGCCCCTACGAGCAGTACTTC.

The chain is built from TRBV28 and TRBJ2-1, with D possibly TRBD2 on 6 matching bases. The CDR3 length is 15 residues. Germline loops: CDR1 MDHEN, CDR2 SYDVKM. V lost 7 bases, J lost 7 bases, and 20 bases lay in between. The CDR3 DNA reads TGTGCCAGCACCACCTGGAGGGTTCCCCTTAATGAGCAGTTCTTC. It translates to CASTTWRVPLNEQFF.

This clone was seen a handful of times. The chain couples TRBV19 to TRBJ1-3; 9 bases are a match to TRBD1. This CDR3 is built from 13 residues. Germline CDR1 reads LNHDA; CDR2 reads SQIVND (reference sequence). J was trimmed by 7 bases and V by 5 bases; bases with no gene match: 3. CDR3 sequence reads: CASSGQGRNTIYF. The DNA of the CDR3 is TGTGCCAGTAGTGGACAGGGGAGGAACACCATATATTTT.